This T cell receptor beta chain is from a study of blood T cells in healthy people across ages. The ends were cut back, 5 bases at V and 9 bases at J, with 20 bases in the middle. Germline V lookup: CDR1 MNHEY, CDR2 SVGAGI. CDR3 size: 15 residues. General study results and limits: PBMCs that were unsorted prevented a conclusive naive versus antigen-experienced comparison.

Concerning this clonotype: Its antigen is undetermined.

For the second PCR, which ran for 7 to 11 cycles, a sample-barcoded 5' primer and a J-beta primer mix were used. Each cDNA molecule was tagged by a template-switch adaptor with 12 random nucleotides. From the 5' RACE reads, TCRdb called clonotypes with MiXCR, one entry per CDR3 protein. The data hold under 1 million distinct CDR3 sequences, with approximately 44% observed a single time. The rearrangement joins TRBV6-5 to TRBJ2-1; D could derive from TRBD1 or TRBD2 (5 bases each). This clonotype was sampled from a man in his 60s in good health. The specimen was blood. CDR3 region: CASSPDAPIGGEQFF. As DNA, the CDR3 is TGTGCCAGCAGTCCGGACGCACCGATTGGGGGTGAGCAGTTCTTC.